These T cell receptor beta chains were read from a single sample in a study of T cells after yellow fever vaccination. From the 5' RACE reads, TCRdb called clonotypes with MiXCR, one entry per CDR3 protein. The sample has fewer than 450,000 distinct CDR3 sequences, roughly 8% seen once. This sample comprised PBMCs, obtained approximately 40 days after the first yellow fever vaccination. The receptors shown here come from a man between 18 and 35 years old who received the YFV17D yellow fever vaccine. CDR3s include the opening cysteine and the closing phenylalanine or tryptophan. The order of the fields is V gene, D gene, J gene, CDR3 protein. D genes are given only for firm matches.

v_call: TRBV5-1
d_call: TRBD1
j_call: TRBJ2-3
cdr3_aa: CASSFTGVGDTQYF

v_call: TRBV18
d_call: -
j_call: TRBJ1-1
cdr3_aa: CASSPPSGNTEAFF

v_call: TRBV20-1
d_call: -
j_call: TRBJ2-4
cdr3_aa: CSAQPGDIAKNIQYF

v_call: TRBV5-1
d_call: -
j_call: TRBJ2-3
cdr3_aa: CASSLEGDTQYF

v_call: TRBV27
d_call: TRBD1
j_call: TRBJ1-1
cdr3_aa: CASSFFQGASGEAFF

v_call: TRBV3-1
d_call: -
j_call: TRBJ1-1
cdr3_aa: CASSNYRSPAFF

v_call: TRBV4-1
d_call: -
j_call: TRBJ2-1
cdr3_aa: CASSQVQSYNEQFF

v_call: TRBV29-1
d_call: -
j_call: TRBJ2-4
cdr3_aa: CSVHPTDF

v_call: TRBV3-1
d_call: -
j_call: TRBJ1-1
cdr3_aa: CASTRSRLNTEAFF

v_call: TRBV7-3
d_call: -
j_call: TRBJ2-1
cdr3_aa: CASSFAEEGEQFF

v_call: TRBV19
d_call: TRBD2
j_call: TRBJ2-3
cdr3_aa: CASGGVTDTQYF

v_call: TRBV12-3/TRBV12-4
d_call: -
j_call: TRBJ1-4
cdr3_aa: CASSPKGPKKGEKLFF

v_call: TRBV7-9
d_call: TRBD1
j_call: TRBJ1-1
cdr3_aa: CASSLRGLNTEAFF

v_call: TRBV12-3/TRBV12-4
d_call: TRBD1
j_call: TRBJ1-5
cdr3_aa: CASSLEGAMGQPQHF

v_call: TRBV4-1
d_call: TRBD2
j_call: TRBJ2-3
cdr3_aa: CASSRTSGIDTQYF

v_call: TRBV5-1
d_call: -
j_call: TRBJ1-4
cdr3_aa: CASSFGPPSATNEKLFF

v_call: TRBV27
d_call: TRBD1
j_call: TRBJ1-6
cdr3_aa: CATQGQAGNSPLHF

v_call: TRBV7-3
d_call: -
j_call: TRBJ2-3
cdr3_aa: CASSLRGSPSSTDTQYF

v_call: TRBV7-3
d_call: -
j_call: TRBJ2-2
cdr3_aa: CASSLFQGHTGELFF

v_call: TRBV4-2
d_call: -
j_call: TRBJ2-3
cdr3_aa: CASSHNPTDTQYF

v_call: TRBV7-9
d_call: -
j_call: TRBJ1-2
cdr3_aa: CASSEARTNSENYGYTF

v_call: TRBV4-3
d_call: -
j_call: TRBJ1-1
cdr3_aa: CASSQWVGTEAFF

v_call: TRBV6-5
d_call: TRBD2
j_call: TRBJ2-1
cdr3_aa: CASRLGLAANEQFF

v_call: TRBV6-2/TRBV6-3
d_call: -
j_call: TRBJ2-1
cdr3_aa: CASSYSGGWAEQFF

v_call: TRBV10-3
d_call: TRBD1
j_call: TRBJ1-2
cdr3_aa: CAITADRTYGGYTF

v_call: TRBV2
d_call: -
j_call: TRBJ2-5
cdr3_aa: CASSATSPQETQYF

v_call: TRBV20-1
d_call: -
j_call: TRBJ1-3
cdr3_aa: CSAWRGDGHSGNTIYF

v_call: TRBV5-1
d_call: -
j_call: TRBJ2-3
cdr3_aa: CASSLEYRGDTQYF

v_call: TRBV10-3
d_call: -
j_call: TRBJ1-5
cdr3_aa: CAIRDRYNQPQHF

v_call: TRBV12-3/TRBV12-4
d_call: -
j_call: TRBJ1-1
cdr3_aa: CASRVRTETEAFF

v_call: TRBV5-6
d_call: -
j_call: TRBJ2-1
cdr3_aa: CASSLDGGWYNEQFF

v_call: TRBV25-1
d_call: -
j_call: TRBJ1-6
cdr3_aa: CASSEFYPPSSPLHF

v_call: TRBV10-3
d_call: TRBD1
j_call: TRBJ1-2
cdr3_aa: CAISRGDRANGYTF

v_call: TRBV2
d_call: -
j_call: TRBJ2-1
cdr3_aa: CASSRAGSYNEQFF

v_call: TRBV25-1
d_call: -
j_call: TRBJ2-1
cdr3_aa: CASSEVGEQFF

v_call: TRBV20-1
d_call: -
j_call: TRBJ1-3
cdr3_aa: CSASWAPSGNTIYF

v_call: TRBV5-1
d_call: TRBD1
j_call: TRBJ2-4
cdr3_aa: CASSLSPGQGGPSAKNIQYF

v_call: TRBV6-2/TRBV6-3
d_call: -
j_call: TRBJ1-2
cdr3_aa: CASRPNWTEWDYGYTF

v_call: TRBV5-6
d_call: -
j_call: TRBJ2-1
cdr3_aa: CASSLVTGFSSYNEQFF

v_call: TRBV5-1
d_call: -
j_call: TRBJ2-3
cdr3_aa: CASSLGAGDTQYF

v_call: TRBV28
d_call: -
j_call: TRBJ1-5
cdr3_aa: CASSGATGPTISNQPQHF

v_call: TRBV12-5
d_call: TRBD1
j_call: TRBJ2-1
cdr3_aa: CASGFTTGYEQFF

v_call: TRBV2
d_call: TRBD1
j_call: TRBJ1-6
cdr3_aa: CASRTDRGRDSPLHF

v_call: TRBV4-2
d_call: TRBD1
j_call: TRBJ2-7
cdr3_aa: CASSQTGTGVYEQYF

v_call: TRBV14
d_call: -
j_call: TRBJ2-5
cdr3_aa: CASSPDGGETQYF

v_call: TRBV5-1
d_call: -
j_call: TRBJ2-5
cdr3_aa: CASQKGTEQETQYF

v_call: TRBV20-1
d_call: -
j_call: TRBJ2-4
cdr3_aa: CTAGVSAGKNIQYF

v_call: TRBV6-2/TRBV6-3
d_call: -
j_call: TRBJ2-3
cdr3_aa: CASSYTYGGLDTQYF

v_call: TRBV12-3/TRBV12-4
d_call: -
j_call: TRBJ2-5
cdr3_aa: CASSSRGIETQYF

v_call: TRBV20-1
d_call: -
j_call: TRBJ2-3
cdr3_aa: CSASLAGSRDTQYF

v_call: TRBV6-4
d_call: -
j_call: TRBJ2-1
cdr3_aa: CASSDYPPAYNEQFF

v_call: TRBV6-4
d_call: -
j_call: TRBJ2-2
cdr3_aa: CASSEGATGELFF

v_call: TRBV14
d_call: -
j_call: TRBJ2-1
cdr3_aa: CASSQGGHPGSEQFF

v_call: TRBV15
d_call: TRBD2
j_call: TRBJ2-5
cdr3_aa: CATSTRTSGAETQYF

v_call: TRBV4-3
d_call: TRBD1
j_call: TRBJ1-6
cdr3_aa: CASSPHLSGGSTPLHF

v_call: TRBV7-6
d_call: -
j_call: TRBJ1-2
cdr3_aa: CASSLESSGRGNYGYTF

v_call: TRBV7-9
d_call: -
j_call: TRBJ1-6
cdr3_aa: CASSLEGTTPLHF

v_call: TRBV13
d_call: -
j_call: TRBJ1-3
cdr3_aa: CASSLAGGDYSGNTIYF

v_call: TRBV20-1
d_call: -
j_call: TRBJ2-5
cdr3_aa: CSARQPDGDMYF

v_call: TRBV28
d_call: TRBD1
j_call: TRBJ2-6
cdr3_aa: CASSLLPGQGAPGANVLTF